One sample yielded the 6 T cell receptor beta chains listed below, sequenced in a study of blood T cell repertoires in COVID-19. Sequencing used immunoSEQ multiplex PCR; TCRdb keeps in-frame clones, though not all of them. The sample lists approximately 120,000 clones, around four fifths occurring once. Specimen: peripheral blood. The origin of the receptors is a human donor in a cohort sampled during active COVID-19.

The V gene is TRBV5-1, the J gene TRBJ1-1, with 7 bases that match TRBD1. The junction had 6 bases not matched to a gene; V was cut back by 4 bases and J by 0 bases. From germline, CDR1 is SGHRS and CDR2 YFSETQ. There are 15 residues in the CDR3. CDR3 sequence (DNA): TGCGCCAGCAGCATGGGACAGCTTGTGAACACTGAAGCTTTCTTT. Amino acids: CASSMGQLVNTEAFF.

The gene calls are TRBV7-2 and TRBJ2-5; weak D call: TRBD2 (6 bases). Germline CDR1 is SGHTA and CDR2 is FQGNSA. V lost 3 bases and J 0 bases, leaving 8 bases between the germline ends. The CDR3 spans 14 residues. Written as DNA, the CDR3 is TGTGCCAGCAGCTTGAGCGGGTACCAAGAGACCCAGTACTTC. It specifies CASSLSGYQETQYF.

The rearrangement links TRBV6-5 to TRBJ1-5; 7 bases are shared with TRBD1. CDR3 size: 15 residues. After removal of 6 bases from V and 0 bases from J, the junction contained 5 bases not matched to a gene. The germline V gene has CDR1 MNHEY and CDR2 SVGAGI. The CDR3 bases are TGTGCCAGCAGCCCGGGACAGCTTAGCAATCAGCCCCAGCATTTT. Its protein is CASSPGQLSNQPQHF.

The chain combines TRBV19 with TRBJ2-1, with 9 nucleotides matching TRBD2. The junction had 4 bases not matched to a gene; V was cut back by 3 bases and J by 1 base. Germline CDR1 is LNHDA and CDR2 is SQIVND (reference sequence). This CDR3 is built from 16 residues. The CDR3 reads CASSIFAGGSYNEQFF. In nucleotides, the CDR3 is TGTGCCAGTAGTATCTTTGCGGGGGGGTCCTACAATGAGCAGTTCTTC. Filled out from reference TRBV19 and TRBJ2-1, the complete variable domain reads DGGITQSPKYLFRKEGQNVTLSCEQNLNHDAMYWYRQDPGQGLRLIYYSQIVNDFQKGDIAEGYSVSREKKESFPLTVTSAQKNPTAFYLCASSIFAGGSYNEQFFGPGTRLTVL.

The V gene is TRBV28, the J gene TRBJ2-1, with 9 bases that match TRBD2. Germline CDR1 is MDHEN and CDR2 is SYDVKM. The trim removed 6 bases at V and 7 bases at J, leaving 10 bases unmatched. CDR3 size: 15 residues. CDR3 coding DNA: TGTGCCAGCAGCACGGGGGGTAGCGGGAGTAATGAGCAGTTCTTC. It encodes CASSTGGSGSNEQFF.

The genes are TRBV7-2 and TRBJ2-5; 7 bases fit TRBD1. Germline trimming cut 5 bases from V and 0 bases from J; bases unmatched to any gene: 3. CDR1 is SGHTA, CDR2 FQGNSA, per germline. The CDR3 runs to 14 residues. CDR3 loop: CASSRDRYQETQYF. CDR3 in DNA: TGTGCCAGCAGCCGGGACAGATACCAAGAGACCCAGTACTTC.